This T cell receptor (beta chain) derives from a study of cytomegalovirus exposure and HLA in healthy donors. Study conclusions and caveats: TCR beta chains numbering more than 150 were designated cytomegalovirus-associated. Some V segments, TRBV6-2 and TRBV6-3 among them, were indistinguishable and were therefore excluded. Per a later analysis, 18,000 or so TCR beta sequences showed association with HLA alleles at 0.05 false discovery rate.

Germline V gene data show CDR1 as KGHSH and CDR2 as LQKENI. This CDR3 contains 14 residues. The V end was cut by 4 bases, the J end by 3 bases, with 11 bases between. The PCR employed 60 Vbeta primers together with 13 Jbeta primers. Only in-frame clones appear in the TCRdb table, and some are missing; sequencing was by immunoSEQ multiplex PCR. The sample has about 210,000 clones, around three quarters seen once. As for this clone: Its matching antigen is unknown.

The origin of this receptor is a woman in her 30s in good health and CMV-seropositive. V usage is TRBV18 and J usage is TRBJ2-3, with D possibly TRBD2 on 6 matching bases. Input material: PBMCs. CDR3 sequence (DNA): TGTGCCAGCTCACGGGGCGGGGAGACAGATACGCAGTATTTT. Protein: CASSRGGETDTQYF.